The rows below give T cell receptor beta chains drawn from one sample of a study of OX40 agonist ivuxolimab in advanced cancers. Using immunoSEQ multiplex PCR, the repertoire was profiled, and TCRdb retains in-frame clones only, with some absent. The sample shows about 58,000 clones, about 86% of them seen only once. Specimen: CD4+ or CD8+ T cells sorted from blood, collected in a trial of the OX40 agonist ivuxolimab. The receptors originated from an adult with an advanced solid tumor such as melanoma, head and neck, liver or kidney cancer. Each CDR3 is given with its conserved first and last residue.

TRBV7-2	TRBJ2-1	CASSLMGANNEQFF
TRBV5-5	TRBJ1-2	CASSLEGQVGGYTF
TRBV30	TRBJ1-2	CAWSVPSGGPYGYTF
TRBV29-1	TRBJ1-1	CSGSRGYTEAFF
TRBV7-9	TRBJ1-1	CASSLGQGLGIGEAFF
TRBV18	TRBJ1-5	CASSPLQGNQPQHF
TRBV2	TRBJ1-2	CASSEGEIYGYTF
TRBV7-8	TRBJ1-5	CASSLAGQSNQPQHF
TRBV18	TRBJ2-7	CASSPDSLYEQYF
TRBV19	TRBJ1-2	CASSRQGTTAFGYTF
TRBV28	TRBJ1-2	CALGGGAGYGYTF
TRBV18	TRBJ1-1	CASSPGQRNTEAFF
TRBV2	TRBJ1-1	CANNRDSNTEAFF
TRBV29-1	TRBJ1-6	CSALGDVSWYNSPLHF
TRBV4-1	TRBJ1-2	CASSQDSQGLYGYTF
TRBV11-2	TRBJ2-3	CASSFRLRGNADTQYF
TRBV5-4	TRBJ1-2	CASFHRGKRGYTF
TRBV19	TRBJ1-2	CASSVIEFSAGYTF
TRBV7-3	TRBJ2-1	CASSLTTSNEQFF
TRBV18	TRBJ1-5	CASSRGTAGNQPQHF
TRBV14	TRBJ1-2	CASSQGRGTPGYGYTF
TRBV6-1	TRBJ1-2	CASSEAAGTRWSGNYGYTF
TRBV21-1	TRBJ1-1	CASSRTDRSKINTEAFF
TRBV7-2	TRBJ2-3	CASSFPGAEADTQYF
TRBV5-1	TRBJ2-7	CASSLFSGGYEQYF
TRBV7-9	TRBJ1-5	CASSLGDLDNQPQHF
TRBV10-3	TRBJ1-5	CAISERSSNQPQHF
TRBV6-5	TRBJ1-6	CASTYDWHLNSPLHF
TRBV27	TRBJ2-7	CASRTGRREQYF
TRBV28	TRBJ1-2	CASSLRETNYGYTF
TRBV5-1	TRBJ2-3	CASMEGGTDTQYF
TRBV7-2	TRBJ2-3	CASSLRSGYTDTQYF
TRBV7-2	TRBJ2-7	CASSRIQSSYEQYF
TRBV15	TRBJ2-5	CATSRTRRGAPQETQYF
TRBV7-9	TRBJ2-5	CASRPRGPAETQYF
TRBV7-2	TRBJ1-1	CASGPQTGGHTEAFF
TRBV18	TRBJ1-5	CASSPMAGNQPQHF
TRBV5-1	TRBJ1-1	CASSLEGRGTEAFF
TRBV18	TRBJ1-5	CASSPRGGSNQPQHF
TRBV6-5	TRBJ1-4	CASSYSGQQNEKLFF